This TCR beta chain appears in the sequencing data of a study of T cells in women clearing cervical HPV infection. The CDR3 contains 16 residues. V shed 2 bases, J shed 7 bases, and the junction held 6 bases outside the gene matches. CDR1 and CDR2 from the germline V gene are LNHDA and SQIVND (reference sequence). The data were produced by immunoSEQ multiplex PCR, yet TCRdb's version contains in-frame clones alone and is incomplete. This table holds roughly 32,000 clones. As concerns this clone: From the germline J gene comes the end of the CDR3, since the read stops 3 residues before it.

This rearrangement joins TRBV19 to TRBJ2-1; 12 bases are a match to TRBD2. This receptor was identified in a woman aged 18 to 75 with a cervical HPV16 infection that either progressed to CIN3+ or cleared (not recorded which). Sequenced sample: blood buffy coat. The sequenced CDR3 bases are TGTGCCAGTAGTATATCCCTAGCGGGAGGGAGGAATGAG. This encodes CASSISLAGGRNE. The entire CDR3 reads CASSISLAGGRNEQFF.